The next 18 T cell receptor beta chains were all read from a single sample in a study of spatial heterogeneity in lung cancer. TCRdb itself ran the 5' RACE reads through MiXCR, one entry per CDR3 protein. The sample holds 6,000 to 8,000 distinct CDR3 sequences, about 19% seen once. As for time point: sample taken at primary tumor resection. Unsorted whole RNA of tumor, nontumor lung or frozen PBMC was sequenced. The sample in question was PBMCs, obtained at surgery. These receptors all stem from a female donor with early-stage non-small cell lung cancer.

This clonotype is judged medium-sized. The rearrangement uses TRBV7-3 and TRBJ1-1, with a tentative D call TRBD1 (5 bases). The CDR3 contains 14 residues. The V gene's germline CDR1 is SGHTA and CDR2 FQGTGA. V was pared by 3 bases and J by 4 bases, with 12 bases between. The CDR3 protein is CASSFRGRGTEAFF. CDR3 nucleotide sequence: TGTGCCAGCAGCTTCCGGGGTAGGGGCACTGAAGCTTTCTTT.

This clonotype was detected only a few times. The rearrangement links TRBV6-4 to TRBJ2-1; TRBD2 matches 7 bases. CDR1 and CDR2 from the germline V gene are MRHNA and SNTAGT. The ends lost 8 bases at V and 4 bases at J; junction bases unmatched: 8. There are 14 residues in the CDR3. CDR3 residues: CASSVTSDYNEQFF. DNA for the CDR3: TGTGCCAGCTCGGTTACTAGCGATTACAATGAGCAGTTCTTC.

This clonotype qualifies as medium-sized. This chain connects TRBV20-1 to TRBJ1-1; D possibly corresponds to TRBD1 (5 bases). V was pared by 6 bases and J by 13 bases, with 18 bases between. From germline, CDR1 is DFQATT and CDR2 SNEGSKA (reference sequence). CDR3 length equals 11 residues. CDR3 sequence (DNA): TGCAGTGCGTATCGGGACTCCCAAGTTTTCTTT. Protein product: CSAYRDSQVFF.

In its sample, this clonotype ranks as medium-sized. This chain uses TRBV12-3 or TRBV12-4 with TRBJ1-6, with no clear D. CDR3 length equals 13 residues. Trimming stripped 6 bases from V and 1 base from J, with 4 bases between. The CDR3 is CASRWSYNSPLHF. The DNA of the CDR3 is TGTGCCAGCAGATGGTCCTATAATTCACCCCTCCACTTT.

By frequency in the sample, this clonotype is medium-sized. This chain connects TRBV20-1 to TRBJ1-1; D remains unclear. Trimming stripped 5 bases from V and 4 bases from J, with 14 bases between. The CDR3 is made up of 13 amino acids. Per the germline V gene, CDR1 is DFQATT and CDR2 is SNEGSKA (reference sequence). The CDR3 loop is CSALLTASTEAFF. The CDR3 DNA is TGCAGTGCTTTACTCACGGCAAGCACTGAAGCTTTCTTT.

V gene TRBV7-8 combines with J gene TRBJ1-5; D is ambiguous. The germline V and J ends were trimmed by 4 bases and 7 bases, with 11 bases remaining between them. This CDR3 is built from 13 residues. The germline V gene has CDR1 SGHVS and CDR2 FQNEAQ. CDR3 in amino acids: CASSSIPGQPQHF. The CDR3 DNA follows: TGTGCCAGCAGCTCGATCCCGGGGCAGCCCCAGCATTTT.

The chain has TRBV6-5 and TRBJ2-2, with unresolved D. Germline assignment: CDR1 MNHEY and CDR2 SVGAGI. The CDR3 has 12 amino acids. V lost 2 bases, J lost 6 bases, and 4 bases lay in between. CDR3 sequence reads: CASSYGSGELFF. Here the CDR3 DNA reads TGTGCCAGCAGTTACGGCTCCGGGGAGCTGTTTTTT.

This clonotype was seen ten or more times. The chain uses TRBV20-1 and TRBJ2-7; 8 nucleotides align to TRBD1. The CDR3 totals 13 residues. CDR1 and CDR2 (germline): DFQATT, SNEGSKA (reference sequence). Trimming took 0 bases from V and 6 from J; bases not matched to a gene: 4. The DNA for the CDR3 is TGCAGTGCTAGAGATCAGGGGGCGGGCGAGCAGTACTTC. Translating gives CSARDQGAGEQYF.

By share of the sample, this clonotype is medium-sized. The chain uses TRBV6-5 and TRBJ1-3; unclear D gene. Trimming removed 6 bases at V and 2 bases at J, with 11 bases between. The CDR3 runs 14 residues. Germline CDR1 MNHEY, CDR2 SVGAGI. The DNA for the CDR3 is TGTGCCAGCAGCCTACTAGGTACTGGAAACACCATATATTTT. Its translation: CASSLLGTGNTIYF.

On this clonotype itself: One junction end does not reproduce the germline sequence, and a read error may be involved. CDR3 sequence: CASSPQGALPYNSPLHF. As DNA, the CDR3 is TGTGCCAGCTCCCCACAGGGGGCCTTACCCTATAATTCACCCCTCCACTTT. V is TRBV18 and J is TRBJ1-6; TRBD1 aligns across 9 bases. Per germline, CDR1 KGHSH and CDR2 LQKENI. The CDR3 contains 17 residues.

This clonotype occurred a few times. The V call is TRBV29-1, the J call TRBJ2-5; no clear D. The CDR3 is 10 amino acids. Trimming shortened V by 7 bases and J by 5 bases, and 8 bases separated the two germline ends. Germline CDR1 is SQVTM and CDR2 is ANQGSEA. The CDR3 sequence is CSAAVETQYF. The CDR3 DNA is TGCAGCGCCGCAGTGGAGACCCAGTACTTC.

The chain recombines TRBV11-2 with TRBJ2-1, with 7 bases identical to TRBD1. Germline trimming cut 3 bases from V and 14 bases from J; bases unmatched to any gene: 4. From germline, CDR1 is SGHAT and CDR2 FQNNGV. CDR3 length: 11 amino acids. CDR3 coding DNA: TGTGCCAGCAGCTTCGACAGGGTTGAGTTCTTC. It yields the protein CASSFDRVEFF.

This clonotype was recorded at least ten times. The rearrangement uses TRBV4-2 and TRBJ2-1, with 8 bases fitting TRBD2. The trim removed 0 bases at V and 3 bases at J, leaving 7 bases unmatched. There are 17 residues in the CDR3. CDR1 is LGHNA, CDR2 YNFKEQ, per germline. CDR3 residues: CASSQEPSTSVYNEQFF. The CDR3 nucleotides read TGTGCCAGCAGCCAAGAACCGTCGACTAGCGTCTACAATGAGCAGTTCTTC.

CDR3 nucleotides: TGTGCCAGCAGCTTACACCAGGGGAGGTCCAATGAGCAGTTCTTC. Its translation: CASSLHQGRSNEQFF. This chain links TRBV7-9 with TRBJ2-1; D is perhaps TRBD1 or TRBD2 (6 bases each). With 2 bases removed from V and 6 bases from J, the gap between germline ends came to 14 bases. This CDR3 has 15 amino acids. Germline V CDR1 and CDR2: SEHNR, FQNEAQ (reference sequence).

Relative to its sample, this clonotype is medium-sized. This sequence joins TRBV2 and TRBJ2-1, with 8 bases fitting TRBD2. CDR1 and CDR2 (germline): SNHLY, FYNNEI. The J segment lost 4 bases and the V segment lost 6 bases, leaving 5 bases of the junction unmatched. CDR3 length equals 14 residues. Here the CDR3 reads CASSGTRGYNEQFF. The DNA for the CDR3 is TGTGCCAGCAGCGGGACTAGGGGGTACAATGAGCAGTTCTTC.

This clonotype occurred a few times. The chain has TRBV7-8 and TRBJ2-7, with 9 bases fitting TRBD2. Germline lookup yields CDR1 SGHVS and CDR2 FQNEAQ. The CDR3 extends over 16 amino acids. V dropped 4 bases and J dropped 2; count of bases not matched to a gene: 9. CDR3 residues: CASSSWTSVEPYEQYF. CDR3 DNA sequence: TGTGCCAGCAGCTCTTGGACTAGCGTTGAGCCCTACGAGCAGTACTTC.

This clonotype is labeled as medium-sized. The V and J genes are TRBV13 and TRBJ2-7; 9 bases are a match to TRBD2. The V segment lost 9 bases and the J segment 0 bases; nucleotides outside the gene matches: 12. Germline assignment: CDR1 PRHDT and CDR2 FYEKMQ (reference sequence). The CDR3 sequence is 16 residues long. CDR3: CASRRNGLAFSYEQYV. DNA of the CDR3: TGTGCCAGTCGCCGTAATGGACTAGCGTTCTCCTACGAGCAGTACGTC.

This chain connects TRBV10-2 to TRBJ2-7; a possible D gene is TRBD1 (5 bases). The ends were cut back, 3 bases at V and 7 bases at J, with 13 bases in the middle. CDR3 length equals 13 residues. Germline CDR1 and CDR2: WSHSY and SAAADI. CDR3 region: CASSERGLLEQYF. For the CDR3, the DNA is TGCGCCAGCAGTGAAAGGGGCCTTTTGGAGCAGTACTTC.